This is a list of T cell receptor beta chains from one sample in a study of shared clonotypes between healthy human individuals. The protocol was immunoSEQ multiplex PCR, while the TCRdb copy is restricted to in-frame clones and leaves out a portion. The data hold around 510,000 clones, with around 77% observed a single time. Sequencing was performed on PBMCs. The receptors originated from a woman aged 40 to 55 in good health. Some clones in this sample may be carry-over from other donors' samples. Each CDR3 is given with its conserved first and last residue. The order of the fields is D gene, CDR3 length, clone size, V gene, J gene, CDR3 protein, CDR3 DNA. A D gene is named only where the DNA matches it firmly. Expanded clones are given a class, and other clones once, few, many or no size at all.

D gene: TRBD1; CDR3 length: 14; clone size: .; V gene: TRBV19; J gene: TRBJ1-1; CDR3 protein: CASTRTGENTEAFF; CDR3 DNA: TGTGCCAGTACTAGGACAGGGGAGAACACTGAAGCTTTCTTT
D gene: .; CDR3 length: 15; clone size: .; V gene: TRBV5-4; J gene: TRBJ1-4; CDR3 protein: CASSYEQAGGEKLFF; CDR3 DNA: TGTGCCAGCAGCTACGAACAGGCTGGAGGGGAAAAACTGTTTTTT
D gene: .; CDR3 length: 13; clone size: .; V gene: TRBV7-2; J gene: TRBJ2-5; CDR3 protein: CASSLGVTQAQYF; CDR3 DNA: TGTGCCAGCAGCTTAGGCGTCACCCAGGCCCAGTACTTC
D gene: .; CDR3 length: 14; clone size: .; V gene: TRBV7-9; J gene: TRBJ2-7; CDR3 protein: CASSEQTGWYEQYF; CDR3 DNA: TGTGCCAGCAGCGAACAAACAGGATGGTACGAGCAGTACTTC
D gene: .; CDR3 length: 16; clone size: .; V gene: TRBV16; J gene: TRBJ1-5; CDR3 protein: CASSQSNWVRHQPQHF; CDR3 DNA: TGTGCCAGCAGCCAATCGAACTGGGTTCGCCATCAGCCCCAGCATTTT
D gene: TRBD2; CDR3 length: 16; clone size: few; V gene: TRBV28; J gene: TRBJ2-1; CDR3 protein: CASSPAGTSGDNEQFF; CDR3 DNA: TGTGCCAGCAGTCCCGCCGGGACTAGCGGGGACAATGAGCAGTTCTTC
D gene: TRBD2; CDR3 length: 16; clone size: .; V gene: TRBV11-2; J gene: TRBJ2-7; CDR3 protein: CASSFPLAGGAYEQYF; CDR3 DNA: TGTGCCAGCAGCTTCCCCCTAGCGGGAGGGGCCTACGAGCAGTACTTC
D gene: .; CDR3 length: 15; clone size: few; V gene: TRBV6-1; J gene: TRBJ1-5; CDR3 protein: CASRYSGNSNQPQHF; CDR3 DNA: TGTGCCAGCAGGTACAGCGGAAATAGCAATCAGCCCCAGCATTTT
D gene: TRBD1; CDR3 length: 13; clone size: .; V gene: TRBV2; J gene: TRBJ1-1; CDR3 protein: CASSVGQGIEAFF; CDR3 DNA: TGTGCCAGCAGTGTGGGACAGGGGATTGAAGCTTTCTTT
D gene: .; CDR3 length: 13; clone size: .; V gene: TRBV7-8; J gene: TRBJ1-2; CDR3 protein: CASSLDQGRDYTF; CDR3 DNA: TGTGCCAGCAGCTTAGACCAAGGACGTGACTACACCTTC
D gene: .; CDR3 length: 16; clone size: once; V gene: TRBV18; J gene: TRBJ2-2; CDR3 protein: CASSRDVDRNTGELFF; CDR3 DNA: TGTGCCAGCTCGCGGGACGTCGACAGGAACACCGGGGAGCTGTTTTTT
D gene: TRBD2; CDR3 length: 17; clone size: .; V gene: TRBV5-1; J gene: TRBJ2-5; CDR3 protein: CASSPGASGSYQETQYF; CDR3 DNA: TGCGCCAGCAGCCCTGGTGCTAGCGGGAGTTACCAAGAGACCCAGTACTTC
D gene: TRBD2; CDR3 length: 16; clone size: .; V gene: TRBV5-4; J gene: TRBJ2-5; CDR3 protein: CASSLAFSGAQETQYF; CDR3 DNA: TGTGCCAGCAGCTTGGCCTTTAGCGGGGCGCAAGAGACCCAGTACTTC
D gene: .; CDR3 length: 15; clone size: .; V gene: TRBV7-2; J gene: TRBJ2-5; CDR3 protein: CASSLRPGRQETQYF; CDR3 DNA: TGTGCCAGCAGCTTAAGGCCGGGACGGCAAGAGACCCAGTACTTC
D gene: TRBD1; CDR3 length: 14; clone size: .; V gene: TRBV5-1; J gene: TRBJ2-5; CDR3 protein: CASSLGQGQETQYF; CDR3 DNA: TGCGCCAGCAGCTTAGGACAGGGCCAAGAGACCCAGTACTTC
D gene: TRBD1; CDR3 length: 15; clone size: .; V gene: TRBV28; J gene: TRBJ1-4; CDR3 protein: CASSPTGGRSEKLFF; CDR3 DNA: TGTGCCAGCAGTCCCACAGGGGGAAGGAGTGAAAAACTGTTTTTT
D gene: TRBD2; CDR3 length: 18; clone size: .; V gene: TRBV30; J gene: TRBJ2-6; CDR3 protein: CAWGPWTSGRSGANVLTF; CDR3 DNA: TGTGCCTGGGGCCCCTGGACTAGCGGGAGATCTGGGGCCAACGTCCTGACTTTC
D gene: .; CDR3 length: 16; clone size: .; V gene: TRBV4-1; J gene: TRBJ2-7; CDR3 protein: CASSQFSGTLIYEQYF; CDR3 DNA: TGCGCCAGCAGCCAGTTCAGCGGTACCCTTATCTACGAGCAGTACTTC
D gene: .; CDR3 length: 12; clone size: .; V gene: TRBV28; J gene: TRBJ1-1; CDR3 protein: CASSLSARGDFF; CDR3 DNA: TGTGCCAGCAGTTTATCCGCCCGGGGGGACTTCTTT
D gene: .; CDR3 length: 14; clone size: .; V gene: TRBV5-1; J gene: TRBJ2-1; CDR3 protein: CASSFTNDNNEQFF; CDR3 DNA: TGCGCCAGCAGCTTCACGAACGATAACAATGAGCAGTTCTTC
D gene: .; CDR3 length: 14; clone size: .; V gene: TRBV5-6; J gene: TRBJ1-2; CDR3 protein: CASSHRNQNYGYTF; CDR3 DNA: TGTGCCAGCAGCCACAGGAACCAGAACTATGGCTACACCTTC
D gene: .; CDR3 length: 15; clone size: .; V gene: TRBV6-1; J gene: TRBJ2-7; CDR3 protein: CASSDRGFRSYEQYF; CDR3 DNA: TGTGCCAGCAGTGATAGGGGGTTTCGGTCCTACGAGCAGTACTTC
D gene: TRBD1; CDR3 length: 15; clone size: .; V gene: TRBV11-2; J gene: TRBJ2-2; CDR3 protein: CASSTGTGSTGELFF; CDR3 DNA: TGTGCCAGCAGCACCGGGACAGGGAGCACCGGGGAGCTGTTTTTT
D gene: .; CDR3 length: 12; clone size: few; V gene: TRBV7-9; J gene: TRBJ1-2; CDR3 protein: CASSLGSVGYTF; CDR3 DNA: TGTGCCAGCAGCTTAGGCTCCGTGGGCTACACCTTC
D gene: .; CDR3 length: 15; clone size: .; V gene: TRBV28; J gene: TRBJ2-1; CDR3 protein: CASSLIVSGDNEQFF; CDR3 DNA: TGTGCCAGCAGTTTGATTGTGTCAGGGGACAATGAGCAGTTCTTC
D gene: TRBD1; CDR3 length: 15; clone size: .; V gene: TRBV5-1; J gene: TRBJ1-3; CDR3 protein: CASSLTGGAGNTIYF; CDR3 DNA: TGCGCCAGCAGCTTAACAGGGGGCGCTGGAAACACCATATATTTT
D gene: .; CDR3 length: 14; clone size: .; V gene: TRBV25-1; J gene: TRBJ2-1; CDR3 protein: CASSFPAGNNEQFF; CDR3 DNA: TGTGCCAGCAGCTTCCCGGCGGGGAACAATGAGCAGTTCTTC
D gene: TRBD1; CDR3 length: 18; clone size: .; V gene: TRBV11-2; J gene: TRBJ2-6; CDR3 protein: CASSLLGTGGVGANVLTF; CDR3 DNA: TGTGCCAGCAGCCTACTTGGGACAGGGGGCGTTGGGGCCAACGTCCTGACTTTC
D gene: .; CDR3 length: 14; clone size: .; V gene: TRBV18; J gene: TRBJ2-1; CDR3 protein: CASSPWVSGDEQFF; CDR3 DNA: TGTGCCAGCTCACCATGGGTTTCAGGCGATGAGCAGTTCTTC
D gene: .; CDR3 length: 15; clone size: .; V gene: TRBV5-5; J gene: TRBJ2-2; CDR3 protein: CASSFSRANTGELFF; CDR3 DNA: TGTGCCAGCAGCTTTTCCAGAGCGAACACCGGGGAGCTGTTTTTT
D gene: TRBD1; CDR3 length: 15; clone size: .; V gene: TRBV9; J gene: TRBJ1-2; CDR3 protein: CASSVAGTGDYGYTF; CDR3 DNA: TGTGCCAGCAGCGTAGCGGGAACAGGGGACTATGGCTACACCTTC
D gene: TRBD1; CDR3 length: 18; clone size: .; V gene: TRBV30; J gene: TRBJ2-6; CDR3 protein: CAWSGTGGPRSGANVLTF; CDR3 DNA: TGTGCCTGGAGCGGTACAGGGGGGCCCCGCTCTGGGGCCAACGTCCTGACTTTC
D gene: .; CDR3 length: 13; clone size: .; V gene: TRBV9; J gene: TRBJ1-2; CDR3 protein: CASSVVPEALETF; CDR3 DNA: TGTGCCAGCAGCGTAGTTCCAGAGGCATTGGAAACCTTC
D gene: TRBD2; CDR3 length: 14; clone size: .; V gene: TRBV29-1; J gene: TRBJ2-1; CDR3 protein: CSVSSGGNYNEQFF; CDR3 DNA: TGCAGCGTTTCTAGCGGGGGTAATTACAATGAGCAGTTCTTC
D gene: .; CDR3 length: 14; clone size: .; V gene: TRBV30; J gene: TRBJ2-7; CDR3 protein: CAWSAGMSSYEQYF; CDR3 DNA: TGTGCCTGGAGTGCGGGGATGAGCTCCTACGAGCAGTACTTC
D gene: .; CDR3 length: 13; clone size: .; V gene: TRBV7-3; J gene: TRBJ2-7; CDR3 protein: CASRGTSTYEQYF; CDR3 DNA: TGTGCCAGCAGAGGGACTTCGACCTACGAGCAGTACTTC
D gene: .; CDR3 length: 13; clone size: .; V gene: TRBV7-2; J gene: TRBJ1-2; CDR3 protein: CASSYTGTSGYTF; CDR3 DNA: TGTGCCAGCAGCTACACCGGGACGTCTGGCTACACCTTC
D gene: .; CDR3 length: 18; clone size: .; V gene: TRBV28; J gene: TRBJ2-7; CDR3 protein: CASSTIARAPPTNSAQYF; CDR3 DNA: TGTGCCAGCAGTACGATCGCAAGAGCACCCCCGACCAACTCCGCGCAGTACTTC
D gene: TRBD1; CDR3 length: 13; clone size: .; V gene: TRBV5-6; J gene: TRBJ1-2; CDR3 protein: CASSDDRDPGYTF; CDR3 DNA: TGTGCCAGCAGCGATGACAGGGACCCCGGCTACACCTTC
D gene: TRBD1; CDR3 length: 16; clone size: .; V gene: TRBV4-2; J gene: TRBJ1-2; CDR3 protein: CASSQGGGQGGLRYTF; CDR3 DNA: TGTGCCAGCAGCCAAGGGGGGGGACAGGGAGGTTTGCGCTACACCTTC
D gene: .; CDR3 length: 17; clone size: .; V gene: TRBV12-5; J gene: TRBJ2-5; CDR3 protein: CASAASLQAPTQETQYF; CDR3 DNA: TGTGCTAGTGCCGCATCACTACAGGCTCCTACGCAAGAGACCCAGTACTTC
D gene: .; CDR3 length: 13; clone size: .; V gene: TRBV5-4; J gene: TRBJ2-7; CDR3 protein: CASSLRGAYEQYF; CDR3 DNA: TGTGCCAGCAGCTTGAGGGGGGCCTACGAGCAGTACTTC
D gene: TRBD1; CDR3 length: 13; clone size: .; V gene: TRBV9; J gene: TRBJ1-2; CDR3 protein: CASRTGSNYGYTF; CDR3 DNA: TGTGCCAGCAGGACAGGGAGTAACTATGGCTACACCTTC
D gene: .; CDR3 length: 10; clone size: .; V gene: TRBV6-1; J gene: TRBJ2-7; CDR3 protein: CASSFYEQYF; CDR3 DNA: TGTGCCAGCAGTTTTTACGAGCAGTACTTC
D gene: .; CDR3 length: 14; clone size: .; V gene: TRBV7-2; J gene: TRBJ1-5; CDR3 protein: CASSPSRVFQPQHF; CDR3 DNA: TGTGCCAGCAGCCCTTCCAGGGTCTTCCAGCCCCAGCATTTT
D gene: .; CDR3 length: 14; clone size: .; V gene: TRBV28; J gene: TRBJ1-5; CDR3 protein: CASSLGGTNQPQHF; CDR3 DNA: TGTGCCAGCAGTTTGGGAGGCACCAATCAGCCCCAGCATTTT
D gene: .; CDR3 length: 13; clone size: once; V gene: TRBV9; J gene: TRBJ1-1; CDR3 protein: CASSVGQWDEAFF; CDR3 DNA: TGTGCCAGCAGCGTAGGACAATGGGATGAAGCTTTCTTT